Shown below are 29 T cell receptor beta chains from a single sample sequenced in a study of cytomegalovirus exposure and HLA in healthy donors. Researchers ran the PCR with 60 Vbeta and 13 Jbeta primers. TCRdb keeps only in-frame clones here, not all; method: immunoSEQ multiplex PCR. In the table there are under 200,000 clones, approximately 79% of which are singletons. The sample consisted of PBMCs. These receptors were taken from a human donor in good health.

V gene TRBV5-4 combines with J gene TRBJ2-3; 10 bases fit TRBD2. J lost 0 bases, V lost 4 bases, and 8 bases had no gene match. CDR1 is SGHNT and CDR2 is YYREEE in the germline V gene (reference sequence). This CDR3 spans 17 amino acids. CDR3 residues: CASSMGLAPTSTDTQYF. The DNA of the CDR3 is TGTGCCAGCAGCATGGGACTAGCGCCGACTAGCACAGATACGCAGTATTTT.

The CDR3 spells CASNPERNTEAFF. The CDR3 DNA sequence: TGTGCCAGCAACCCCGAGAGAAACACTGAAGCTTTCTTT. This sequence joins TRBV2 and TRBJ1-1; D is unclear. The CDR3 is made up of 13 amino acids. Trimming removed 7 bases at V and 2 bases at J, with 11 bases between. Germline CDR1 SNHLY, CDR2 FYNNEI. The full variable domain, rest sourced from reference TRBV2 and TRBJ1-1, is EPEVTQTPSHQVTQMGQEVILRCVPISNHLYFYWYRQILGQKVEFLVSFYNNEISEKSEIFDDQFSVERPDGSNFTLKIRSTKLEDSAMYFCASNPERNTEAFFGQGTRLTVV.

CDR3 residues: CASSGRGYYEQYF. Written as DNA, the CDR3 is TGTGCCAGCAGCGGGAGGGGGTACTACGAGCAGTACTTC. J is TRBJ2-7 and V is TRBV7-2; D possibly corresponds to TRBD2 (7 bases). Between the trimmed V and J ends, which lost 5 bases and 3 bases, there was a span of 11 bases. Germline V lookup: CDR1 SGHTA, CDR2 FQGNSA. The CDR3 is made up of 13 amino acids.

This chain uses TRBV7-9 with TRBJ2-2; D is unresolved. Germline assignment: CDR1 SEHNR and CDR2 FQNEAQ (reference sequence). Between the trimmed V and J ends, which lost 3 bases and 4 bases, there was a span of 9 bases. The CDR3 runs 14 residues. The CDR3 spells CASSFGYSTGELFF. CDR3 nucleotides: TGTGCCAGCAGCTTCGGCTACAGCACCGGGGAGCTGTTTTTT.

This chain links TRBV14 with TRBJ2-2; TRBD1 agrees at 7 bases. Germline loops: CDR1 SGHDN, CDR2 FVKESK. With 3 bases clipped from V and 4 bases from J, the junction kept 5 bases outside the gene matches. The CDR3 extends over 15 amino acids. CDR3 region: CASSHRGQGTGELFF. CDR3 DNA: TGTGCCAGCAGCCATAGGGGGCAAGGCACCGGGGAGCTGTTTTTT.

This sequence joins TRBV5-5 and TRBJ1-1, with a possible D match to TRBD1 (6 bases). The CDR3 extends over 15 amino acids. V lost 1 base to trimming and J lost 4 bases, with 14 bases between them. Germline assignment: CDR1 SGHKS and CDR2 YYEKEE (reference sequence). This CDR3 reads CASSLLQGPSTEAFF. The CDR3, as DNA: TGTGCCAGCAGCTTGCTACAGGGCCCCAGCACTGAAGCTTTCTTT.

This clone was counted a few times. This sequence joins TRBV6-1 and TRBJ1-2; TRBD1 matches 7 bases. Germline V gene data show CDR1 as MNHNS and CDR2 as SASEGT. Trimming cost V 3 bases and J 8 bases; bases outside gene matches: 3. The CDR3 runs to 12 residues. In nucleotides, the CDR3 is TGTGCCAGCAGTGAGGGACAGTGCGGCTACACCTTC. Translated: CASSEGQCGYTF.

CDR3 sequence reads: CASSSLGQGQETQYF. The CDR3 DNA follows: TGTGCCAGCAGCTCCCTAGGACAGGGTCAAGAGACCCAGTACTTC. The chain is built from TRBV7-2 and TRBJ2-5; 8 bases agree with TRBD1. The trim removed 4 bases at V and 2 bases at J, leaving 6 bases unmatched. Germline values: CDR1 SGHTA, CDR2 FQGNSA. The CDR3 has 15 residues.

The chain uses TRBV9 and TRBJ2-7; 8 nucleotides line up with TRBD1. The germline gives CDR1 SGDLS, CDR2 YYNGEE. This CDR3 is 15 amino acids long. J lost 0 bases, V lost 1 base, and 3 bases had no gene match. CDR3 in amino acids: CASSVTTGDSYEQYF. DNA for the CDR3: TGTGCCAGCAGCGTAACGACAGGGGACTCCTACGAGCAGTACTTC.

This clone was detected a few times. CDR3 residues: CASSDDRRNTEAFF. CDR3 in DNA: TGTGCCAGCAGCGACGACAGGAGGAACACTGAAGCTTTCTTT. The V gene is TRBV6-1, the J gene TRBJ1-1; tentative D call: TRBD1 (6 bases). The V gene lost 6 bases and the J gene lost 1 base, with 12 bases spanning the gap. The germline CDR1 and CDR2 sequences are MNHNS and SASEGT. This CDR3 comprises 14 residues.

The rearrangement joins TRBV7-2 to TRBJ1-6; 8 nucleotides match TRBD1. CDR3 length: 15 amino acids. V was clipped by 2 bases and J by 9 bases; unmatched bases: 6. Germline lookup yields CDR1 SGHTA and CDR2 FQGNSA. CDR3: CASSLSGQGGSPLHF. CDR3 coding DNA: TGTGCCAGCAGCTTATCTGGACAGGGTGGTTCACCCCTCCACTTT. Together with reference TRBV7-2 and TRBJ1-6, the CDR3 gives the full variable domain: GAGVSQSPSNKVTEKGKDVELRCDPISGHTALYWYRQSLGQGLEFLIYFQGNSAPDKSGLPSDRFSAERTGGSVSTLTIQRTQQEDSAVYLCASSLSGQGGSPLHFGNGTRLTVT.

The chain joins TRBV27 to TRBJ2-7, with 9 nucleotides matching TRBD1. The length of the CDR3 is 13 residues. Germline-derived CDR1 and CDR2 are MNHEY and SMNVEV (reference sequence). V dropped 7 bases and J dropped 3; count of bases not matched to a gene: 4. In DNA, the CDR3 is TGTGCCAGCACCTCGACAGGGGGCTACGAGCAGTACTTC. Residues: CASTSTGGYEQYF.

The chain combines TRBV27 with TRBJ1-1; D gene ambiguous. The ends were cut back, 3 bases at V and 4 bases at J, with 12 bases in the middle. CDR1 is MNHEY and CDR2 is SMNVEV in the germline V gene (reference sequence). The CDR3 spans 14 residues. The CDR3 region is CASSLSSSGTEAFF. CDR3 nucleotides: TGTGCCAGCAGTTTGTCGTCCTCGGGCACTGAAGCTTTCTTT.

This sequence joins TRBV4-1 and TRBJ1-4; 7 bases align to TRBD1. Trimming cost V 1 base and J 7 bases; bases outside gene matches: 9. The length of the CDR3 is 16 residues. The V gene's germline CDR1 is MGHRA and CDR2 YSYEKL. CDR3 protein: CASSQVPTGTGEKLFF. The CDR3 DNA is TGCGCCAGCAGCCAAGTACCGACAGGGACTGGTGAAAAACTGTTTTTT.

This CDR3 reads CASYRGDNEQFF. CDR3 nucleotides: TGTGCCAGTTACAGGGGGGACAATGAGCAGTTCTTC. The V and J genes are TRBV27 and TRBJ2-1; 8 bases agree with TRBD1. The CDR3 is 12 residues long. In germline, CDR1 is MNHEY, CDR2 SMNVEV (reference sequence). Losses at the gene ends were 9 bases for V and 5 bases for J; bases not matched to a gene: 3.

This chain connects TRBV2 to TRBJ1-3; possible D gene TRBD1, 6 bases. Trimming pared 5 bases from V and 4 bases from J, leaving 12 bases between. CDR1 SNHLY and CDR2 FYNNEI come from the germline V gene. CDR3 length equals 14 residues. CDR3 in amino acids: CASSRAGEGNTIYF. For the CDR3, the DNA is TGTGCCAGCAGTCGAGCAGGGGAAGGAAACACCATATATTTT.

The rearrangement links TRBV9 to TRBJ2-2; no reliable D call. In germline, CDR1 is SGDLS, CDR2 YYNGEE. There are 12 residues in the CDR3. V was shortened by 0 bases and J by 8 bases, with 5 bases between the two germline ends. Written as DNA, the CDR3 is TGTGCCAGCAGCGTAGCAGCGGGGGAGCTGTTTTTT. This translates into CASSVAAGELFF. The entire variable domain, with the rest obtained from reference TRBV9 and TRBJ2-2, is as follows: DSGVTQTPKHLITATGQRVTLRCSPRSGDLSVYWYQQSLDQGLQFLIQYYNGEERAKGNILERFSAQQFPDLHSELNLSSLELGDSALYFCASSVAAGELFFGEGSRLTVL.

This clone appeared once. This chain links TRBV27 with TRBJ2-3; 10 bases agree with TRBD2. Germline V gene lookup returns CDR1 MNHEY and CDR2 SMNVEV (reference sequence). V was pared by 4 bases and J by 3 bases, with 7 bases of the junction left unmatched. This CDR3 comprises 16 residues. The CDR3: CASSYGASGGTDTQYF. The DNA of the CDR3 is TGTGCCAGCAGTTATGGCGCTAGCGGGGGTACAGATACGCAGTATTTT.

The rearrangement joins TRBV7-2 to TRBJ2-5; 8 positions match TRBD2. Germline V CDR1 and CDR2: SGHTA, FQGNSA. There are 18 residues in the CDR3. Trimming at V came to 0 bases and at J to 2 bases, leaving 11 bases not matched to a gene. The CDR3 spells CASSLALAGGPIQETQYF. The CDR3 nucleotides read TGTGCCAGCAGCTTAGCGTTGGCGGGGGGCCCGATACAAGAGACCCAGTACTTC.

The genes are TRBV4-3 and TRBJ1-3; D gene ambiguous. V was trimmed by 0 bases and J by 1 base, leaving 7 bases between them. The CDR3 has 15 residues. Germline-derived CDR1 and CDR2 are LGHNA and YSLEER. The CDR3 loop reads CASSQDSGSGNTIYF. The DNA of the CDR3 is TGCGCCAGCAGCCAAGATAGCGGATCTGGAAACACCATATATTTT.

The chain combines TRBV2 with TRBJ1-1; 9 bases line up with TRBD1. The CDR3 extends over 15 amino acids. V shed 6 bases and J 3 bases; nucleotides not matched to a gene: 8. Looked up from germline, CDR1 is SNHLY and CDR2 is FYNNEI. CDR3 region: CASRAGTGTYTEAFF. In DNA form, the CDR3 reads TGTGCCAGCAGAGCTGGGACAGGGACGTACACTGAAGCTTTCTTT.

This clone has a handful of counts. The chain is built from TRBV6-8 and TRBJ1-1; a weak D match, TRBD1 (5 bases). The CDR3 runs 14 residues. Germline CDR1 is MNHGY and CDR2 is SAAAGT. Trimming stripped 8 bases from V and 1 base from J, with 14 bases between. CDR3 coding DNA: TGTGCCAGCCCTAGACAGACAGAGAACACTGAAGCTTTCTTT. It codes for CASPRQTENTEAFF.

With regard to this clone: The sample holds other DNA sequences that translate to the same CDR3. This sequence joins TRBV5-6 and TRBJ2-2; TRBD1 matches 8 bases. Looked up from germline, CDR1 is SGHDT and CDR2 is YYEEEE. CDR3 size: 15 residues. Germline trimming cut 5 bases from V and 7 bases from J; bases unmatched to any gene: 10. Written as DNA, the CDR3 is TGTGCCAGCAGTTCAACGGACAGGGCTATCGGGGAGCTGTTTTTT. This gives the protein CASSSTDRAIGELFF.

The chain recombines TRBV10-3 with TRBJ2-5; D unclear. Germline CDR1 is ENHRY and CDR2 is SYGVKD. CDR3 length: 15 amino acids. Trimming took 3 bases from V and 4 from J, leaving 15 bases between them. The CDR3 DNA follows: TGTGCCATCAGTGATTCCGTAACATCGGGAGAGACCCAGTACTTC. It codes for CAISDSVTSGETQYF.

The chain has TRBV2 and TRBJ1-3, with D unclear. Germline V CDR1 and CDR2: SNHLY, FYNNEI. The CDR3 length is 15 residues. Trimming stripped 7 bases from V and 0 bases from J, with 13 bases between. CDR3 in DNA: TGTGCCAGCAAAGAAAAGCTTTTCTCTGGAAACACCATATATTTT. Translating gives CASKEKLFSGNTIYF.

This chain connects TRBV6-5 to TRBJ2-5; D not certain. The germline V gene encodes CDR1 MNHEY and CDR2 SVGAGI. The CDR3 totals 13 residues. Trimming took 6 bases from V and 11 from J, leaving 19 bases between them. The CDR3 sequence is CASSQLKRQLQYF. The CDR3 nucleotides are TGTGCCAGCAGCCAACTAAAACGGCAGCTTCAGTACTTC.

The chain has TRBV2 and TRBJ2-7; 8 nucleotides line up with TRBD2. Germline assignment: CDR1 SNHLY and CDR2 FYNNEI. The J segment lost 1 base and the V segment lost 7 bases, leaving 9 bases of the junction unmatched. There are 15 residues in the CDR3. DNA of the CDR3: TGTGCCAGCAAGCCTACGGGACTAGGGTCCTACGAGCAGTACTTC. Translation gives CASKPTGLGSYEQYF.

This chain joins TRBV2 and TRBJ1-6; 10 bases map to TRBD1. The V and J ends lost 0 bases and 7 bases, in that order; junction bases with no gene match: 3. The CDR3 covers 16 residues. Looked up from germline, CDR1 is SNHLY and CDR2 is FYNNEI. CDR3: CASSEAQGQGNSPLHF. CDR3 coding DNA: TGTGCCAGCAGTGAAGCGCAGGGACAGGGGAATTCACCCCTCCACTTT. The whole variable domain, filled in from reference TRBV2 and TRBJ1-6, reads EPEVTQTPSHQVTQMGQEVILRCVPISNHLYFYWYRQILGQKVEFLVSFYNNEISEKSEIFDDQFSVERPDGSNFTLKIRSTKLEDSAMYFCASSEAQGQGNSPLHFGNGTRLTVT.

Remarks on this clone: Other DNA variants within this sample encode the same CDR3. The chain joins TRBV7-2 to TRBJ1-6; 7 bases agree with TRBD1. Germline assignment: CDR1 SGHTA and CDR2 FQGNSA. V gave up 1 base and J gave up 6 bases; unmatched junction bases: 3. CDR3 length: 15 amino acids. The CDR3 sequence: CASSLGRGTNSPLHF. Here the CDR3 DNA reads TGTGCCAGCAGCTTAGGCAGGGGGACTAATTCACCCCTCCACTTT. Full variable domain (rest looked up from reference TRBV7-2 and TRBJ1-6): GAGVSQSPSNKVTEKGKDVELRCDPISGHTALYWYRQSLGQGLEFLIYFQGNSAPDKSGLPSDRFSAERTGGSVSTLTIQRTQQEDSAVYLCASSLGRGTNSPLHFGNGTRLTVT.